This T cell receptor beta chain was found in a study of blood T cell repertoires in COVID-19. Seattle cases were enrolled at active infection and followed longitudinally. TCRdb's copy holds only in-frame clones and misses some; the assay was immunoSEQ multiplex PCR. The table includes 330,000 or so clones, roughly 87% detected once. The CDR3 is made up of 15 amino acids. J lost 4 bases, V lost 1 base, and 2 bases had no gene match. Germline CDR1 and CDR2: SGHTA and FQGNSA. To note about this clone: Other DNA sequences in this sample translate to the same CDR3.

The sequence was obtained from a young man with COVID-19, enrolled during active disease. Sequencing input: peripheral blood. The V gene is TRBV7-2, the J gene TRBJ2-1, with TRBD2 identical over 9 bases. DNA of the CDR3: TGTGCCAGCAGCTTAGAAGCGGGAGGATACAATGAGCAGTTCTTC. It is translated as CASSLEAGGYNEQFF.